This T cell receptor beta chain was recovered during a study of radiotherapy plus CTLA-4 blockade in lung cancer. This CDR3 has 14 amino acids. Germline loops: CDR1 LNHDA, CDR2 SQIVND (reference sequence). Trimming left V 6 bases short and J 0 bases short, with 6 bases between. Profiling relied on immunoSEQ multiplex PCR, and the TCRdb table lists in-frame clones only, not all of them. Of 78,000 or so clones detected, approximately 86% appear once; the ten largest clones hold around 0.8%. This chain uses TRBV19 with TRBJ2-6, with D unclear. The input for sequencing was peripheral blood, taken from a patient treated with radiotherapy plus ipilimumab. This TCR came from a human donor with non-small cell lung cancer who had stable disease on radiotherapy plus ipilimumab. The CDR3 nucleotides read TGTGCCAGTAGGGATCTCTCTGGGGCCAACGTCCTGACTTTC. This sequence encodes CASRDLSGANVLTF.